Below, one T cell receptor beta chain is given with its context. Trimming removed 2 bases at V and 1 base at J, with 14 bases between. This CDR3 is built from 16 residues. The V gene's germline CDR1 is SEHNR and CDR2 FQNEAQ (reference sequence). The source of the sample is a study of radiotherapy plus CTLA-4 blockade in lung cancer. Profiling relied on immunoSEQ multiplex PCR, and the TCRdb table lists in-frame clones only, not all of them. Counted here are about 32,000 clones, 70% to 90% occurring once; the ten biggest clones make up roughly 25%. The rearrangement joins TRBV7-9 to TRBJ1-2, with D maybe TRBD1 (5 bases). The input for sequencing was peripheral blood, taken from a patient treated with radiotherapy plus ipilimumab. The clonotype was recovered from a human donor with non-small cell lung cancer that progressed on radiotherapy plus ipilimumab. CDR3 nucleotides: TGTGCCAGCAGCTTAAGTATGACAGCCCTTAACTATGGCTACACCTTC. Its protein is CASSLSMTALNYGYTF.